The 17 T cell receptor beta chains below come from one sample, sequenced in a study of blood T cell repertoires in COVID-19. Measured with immunoSEQ multiplex PCR; TCRdb has only the in-frame clones, and not every one. Here the sample spans 100,000 to 150,000 clones, roughly 80% being singletons. The sequenced material came from peripheral blood. The receptor set was obtained from a woman older than 75 with acute or convalescent COVID-19.

This clone was found a few times. V and J are TRBV2 and TRBJ1-5; D is ambiguous. Looked up from germline, CDR1 is SNHLY and CDR2 is FYNNEI. Trimming shortened V by 0 bases and J by 5 bases, and 11 bases separated the two germline ends. This CDR3 is 15 amino acids long. This CDR3 is CASSEARPQYQPQHF. CDR3 nucleotide sequence: TGTGCCAGCAGTGAAGCGAGGCCACAATATCAGCCCCAGCATTTT. The whole variable domain, remainder taken from reference TRBV2 and TRBJ1-5, is EPEVTQTPSHQVTQMGQEVILRCVPISNHLYFYWYRQILGQKVEFLVSFYNNEISEKSEIFDDQFSVERPDGSNFTLKIRSTKLEDSAMYFCASSEARPQYQPQHFGDGTRLSIL.

This sequence joins TRBV5-1 and TRBJ2-7; 7 nucleotides agree with TRBD2. V shed 0 bases, J shed 5 bases, and the junction held 8 bases outside the gene matches. Germline-derived CDR1 and CDR2 are SGHRS and YFSETQ. CDR3 length equals 15 residues. CDR3 sequence: CASSLAGGFYDEQYF. The CDR3 coding sequence is TGCGCCAGCAGCTTGGCCGGGGGGTTCTATGACGAGCAGTACTTC.

The chain has TRBV7-2 and TRBJ1-5; 9 positions match TRBD1. The junction had 8 bases not matched to a gene; V was cut back by 5 bases and J by 6 bases. This CDR3 has 15 amino acids. CDR1 and CDR2 (germline): SGHTA, FQGNSA. In DNA form, the CDR3 reads TGTGCCAGCAGCCCTGGGACAGGGTTTGGTCAGCCCCAGCATTTT. Its protein is CASSPGTGFGQPQHF. The full variable domain, completed using reference TRBV7-2 and TRBJ1-5, is GAGVSQSPSNKVTEKGKDVELRCDPISGHTALYWYRQSLGQGLEFLIYFQGNSAPDKSGLPSDRFSAERTGGSVSTLTIQRTQQEDSAVYLCASSPGTGFGQPQHFGDGTRLSIL.

The J gene is TRBJ2-3, the V gene TRBV24-1; 7 bases are a match to TRBD1. V trimming: 4 bases; J trimming: 1 base; junction bases outside the gene matches: 4. The CDR3 length is 15 residues. The V gene's germline CDR1 is KGHDR and CDR2 SFDVKD. The DNA for the CDR3 is TGTGCCACCAGTGAGCACAGGGGAGGCACAGATACGCAGTATTTT. The encoded protein is CATSEHRGGTDTQYF.

This rearrangement joins TRBV2 to TRBJ2-7; 8 bases map to TRBD2. V shed 6 bases and J 5 bases; nucleotides not matched to a gene: 12. CDR1 and CDR2 (germline): SNHLY, FYNNEI. The CDR3 runs to 15 residues. CDR3 in DNA: TGTGCCAGCAGCCAGCTAGCGGGCGTGGTGGACGAGCAGTACTTC. It specifies CASSQLAGVVDEQYF.

The chain is built from TRBV7-2 and TRBJ2-1; D unresolved. The CDR3 loop spans 15 amino acids. The germline V gene encodes CDR1 SGHTA and CDR2 FQGNSA. Trimming removed 5 bases from V and 4 bases from J, with 15 bases in between. The CDR3 sequence: CASSTSAAKYNEQFF. The CDR3 DNA follows: TGTGCCAGCAGCACGAGCGCGGCCAAATACAATGAGCAGTTCTTC.

The CDR3 loop is CASSFQTGSNTGELFF. In DNA form, the CDR3 reads TGTGCCAGCAGCTTTCAGACAGGTTCCAACACCGGGGAGCTGTTTTTT. The chain joins TRBV7-6 to TRBJ2-2; D is possibly TRBD1 (6 bases). Trimming took 3 bases from V and 2 from J, leaving 13 bases between them. CDR1 is SGHVS, CDR2 FNYEAQ, per germline. The length of the CDR3 is 16 residues. The full variable domain, in which reference TRBV7-6 and TRBJ2-2 provide the parts outside the CDR3, is GAGVSQSPRYKVTKRGQDVALRCDPISGHVSLYWYRQALGQGPEFLTYFNYEAQQDKSGLPNDRFSAERPEGSISTLTIQRTEQRDSAMYRCASSFQTGSNTGELFFGEGSRLTVL.

V and J are TRBV7-9 and TRBJ2-5; 11 bases are a match to TRBD2. Germline CDR1 and CDR2: SEHNR and FQNEAQ (reference sequence). This CDR3 is 15 amino acids long. With V trimmed by 5 bases and J by 2 bases, 4 bases remained unmatched. The CDR3 sequence is CASSLVAGGQETQYF. CDR3 nucleotide sequence: TGTGCCAGCAGCCTAGTAGCGGGAGGGCAAGAGACCCAGTACTTC. The full variable domain, with the rest looked up from reference TRBV7-9 and TRBJ2-5, is DTGVSQNPRHKITKRGQNVTFRCDPISEHNRLYWYRQTLGQGPEFLTYFQNEAQLEKSRLLSDRFSAERPKGSFSTLEIQRTEQGDSAMYLCASSLVAGGQETQYFGPGTRLLVL.

This clone turned up a few times. This chain links TRBV3-1 (or the pseudogene TRBV3-2) with TRBJ2-7; D not resolved. The V and J ends lost 3 bases and 0 bases respectively, with 9 bases between them. CDR3 length: 14 residues. Germline CDR1 reads LGHDT; CDR2 reads YNNKEL (reference sequence). The CDR3 spells CASSQVRSSYEQYF. CDR3 coding DNA: TGTGCCAGCAGCCAGGTGAGGAGCTCCTACGAGCAGTACTTC.

In nucleotides, the CDR3 is TGTGCCAGCAGTGACGCTAGTAATTCACCCCTCCACTTT. This encodes CASSDASNSPLHF. J is TRBJ1-6 and V is TRBV7-2; D remains unclear. Trimming took off 6 bases at V and 6 bases at J, with 9 bases between the two ends. Germline V gene data show CDR1 as SGHTA and CDR2 as FQGNSA. CDR3 length: 13 residues.

This sequence joins TRBV4-1 and TRBJ1-2; 7 bases fit TRBD1. The V segment lost 4 bases and the J segment 5 bases; nucleotides outside the gene matches: 10. This CDR3 has 15 residues. CDR1 and CDR2 (germline): MGHRA, YSYEKL. The CDR3 reads CASSPLGQQPYGYTF. CDR3 nucleotides: TGCGCCAGCAGCCCCCTGGGACAGCAACCTTATGGCTACACCTTC.

The rearrangement joins TRBV19 to TRBJ1-1; TRBD1 matches 7 bases. The CDR3 is made up of 15 amino acids. V lost 10 bases and J lost 3; bases outside the gene matches: 14. Germline lookup yields CDR1 LNHDA and CDR2 SQIVND (reference sequence). CDR3 sequence: CATTEGQTGDTEAFF. CDR3 in DNA: TGTGCCACCACGGAGGGCCAAACAGGGGACACTGAAGCTTTCTTT.

V is TRBV3-1 (or the pseudogene TRBV3-2) and J is TRBJ1-2; a weak D match, TRBD1 (5 bases). V lost 1 base, J lost 4 bases, and 13 bases lay in between. CDR1 and CDR2 from the germline V gene are LGHDT and YNNKEL (reference sequence). The CDR3 sequence is 15 residues long. This chain's CDR3 is CASSQGTGGLYGYTF. The DNA of the CDR3 is TGTGCCAGCAGCCAAGGTACAGGCGGTCTCTATGGCTACACCTTC.

This chain connects TRBV5-1 to TRBJ2-5; 11 bases are a match to TRBD2. With V trimmed by 0 bases and J by 4 bases, 2 bases remained unmatched. Germline V gene lookup returns CDR1 SGHRS and CDR2 YFSETQ. This CDR3 comprises 15 residues. CDR3 DNA: TGCGCCAGCAGCTTGGGCCTAGCGGGAGGAGAGACCCAGTACTTC. As protein: CASSLGLAGGETQYF.

The chain has TRBV7-2 and TRBJ2-3; tentatively, D is TRBD1 (6 bases). Germline V CDR1 and CDR2: SGHTA, FQGNSA. V shed 2 bases and J shed 6 bases, with 15 bases lying between them. The CDR3 has 15 amino acids. The DNA for the CDR3 is TGTGCCAGCAGCTTAAGTGGACAGCCGTGGGATACGCAGTATTTT. Translated, it gives CASSLSGQPWDTQYF. Based on the CDR3 plus reference TRBV7-2 and TRBJ2-3, the full variable domain is GAGVSQSPSNKVTEKGKDVELRCDPISGHTALYWYRQSLGQGLEFLIYFQGNSAPDKSGLPSDRFSAERTGGSVSTLTIQRTQQEDSAVYLCASSLSGQPWDTQYFGPGTRLTVL.

This chain uses TRBV3-1 (or the pseudogene TRBV3-2) with TRBJ1-6; 9 bases map to TRBD1. V was clipped by 1 base and J by 6 bases; unmatched bases: 4. Germline-derived CDR1 and CDR2 are LGHDT and YNNKEL (reference sequence). This CDR3 is built from 16 residues. The CDR3 DNA follows: TGTGCCAGCAGCCAAGCAGGGACAGGGACTAATTCACCCCTCCACTTT. It codes for CASSQAGTGTNSPLHF.

J is TRBJ1-2 and V is TRBV5-1; 8 positions match TRBD1. The V and J ends lost 3 bases and 8 bases, in that order; junction bases with no gene match: 3. The length of the CDR3 is 12 residues. Germline V gene sequence: CDR1 SGHRS, CDR2 YFSETQ. For the CDR3, the DNA is TGCGCCAGCAGCTGGACAGGGAAGGGCTACACCTTC. Amino acid sequence: CASSWTGKGYTF.